One sample yielded the 2 T cell receptor beta chains listed below, sequenced in a study of blood T cell repertoires in COVID-19 (dated by TCRdb to 2019 to 2021). The library was built by means of the immunoSEQ multiplex PCR assay. TCRdb re-hosts the immuneACCESS table, in-frame sequences only. Its copies lack some clones; in the studies checked, an unresolved V gene accounts for under half of them, and the cause for the rest is not known. The sample table contains 200,000 to 250,000 clones; only one count was recorded for approximately 90% of them. Approximately 0.77% of the sample belongs to the ten largest clones. The sequenced material came from peripheral blood. These receptors were collected from a man aged 60 to 75 with COVID-19, enrolled during active disease.

The chain carries TRBV5-8 and TRBJ2-3; 13 bases line up with TRBD2. The trim removed 0 bases at V and 2 bases at J, leaving 6 bases unmatched. The length of the CDR3 is 18 residues. Germline CDR1 is SGHTS and CDR2 is YDEGEE. The CDR3 DNA is TGTGCCAGCAGCTTGGCTCTGGGACTAGCGGGACACACAGATACGCAGTATTTT. Its protein is CASSLALGLAGHTDTQYF.

The gene calls are TRBV6-2 or TRBV6-3 and TRBJ2-7, with 12 nucleotides matching TRBD2. Germline V gene data show CDR1 as MNHEY and CDR2 as SVGEGT. The CDR3 is made up of 16 amino acids. The V gene end was trimmed by 5 bases and the J gene end by 0 bases; junction bases not matched to a gene: 5. This CDR3 is CASSHGTSGLSYEQYF. For the CDR3, the DNA is TGTGCCAGCAGTCACGGGACTAGCGGGCTCTCCTACGAGCAGTACTTC.